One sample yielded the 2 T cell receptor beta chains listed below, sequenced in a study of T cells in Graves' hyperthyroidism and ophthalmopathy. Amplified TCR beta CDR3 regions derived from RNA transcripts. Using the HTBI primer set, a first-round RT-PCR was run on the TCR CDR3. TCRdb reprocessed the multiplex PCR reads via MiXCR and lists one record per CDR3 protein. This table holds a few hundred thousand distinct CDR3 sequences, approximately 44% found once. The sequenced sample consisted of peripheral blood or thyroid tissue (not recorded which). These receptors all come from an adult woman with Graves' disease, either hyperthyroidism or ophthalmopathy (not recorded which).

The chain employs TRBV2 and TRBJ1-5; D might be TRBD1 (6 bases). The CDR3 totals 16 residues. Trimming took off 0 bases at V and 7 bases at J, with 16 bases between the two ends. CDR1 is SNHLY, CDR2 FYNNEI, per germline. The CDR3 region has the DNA TGTGCCAGCAGTGAAGCGCTTTGGGGGCGCCAGCAGCCCCAGCATTTT. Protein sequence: CASSEALWGRQQPQHF.

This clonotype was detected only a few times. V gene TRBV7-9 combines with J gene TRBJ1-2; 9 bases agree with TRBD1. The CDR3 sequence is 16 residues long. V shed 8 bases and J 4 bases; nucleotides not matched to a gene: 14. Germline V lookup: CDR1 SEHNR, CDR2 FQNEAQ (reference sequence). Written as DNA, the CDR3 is TGTGCCAGCGGGAAGACTAGCGGGACAGGGTTCTATGGCTACACCTTC. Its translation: CASGKTSGTGFYGYTF.